This T cell receptor beta chain emerged from a study of shared clonotypes between healthy human individuals. Concerning this clone itself: Antigen: not known.

The germline V gene encodes CDR1 SNHLY and CDR2 FYNNEI. The CDR3 loop spans 16 amino acids. With 5 bases removed from V and 2 bases from J, the gap between germline ends came to 15 bases. Overall study findings and caveats: Donors were few, which limited the genetic and exposure-history diversity represented.

TCRdb's copy holds only in-frame clones and misses some; the assay was immunoSEQ multiplex PCR. Seen here are 2,100,000 or so clones, almost 96% observed once, and the top ten hold around 0.13%. The chain has TRBV2 and TRBJ2-2, with a weak D call TRBD2 (5 bases). The sequenced material came from naive CD4+ T cells sorted from blood. Described subset: CD45RA+ positively selected. This clonotype was sampled from a man younger than 30 in good health. The CDR3 protein is CASSPSGFQNTGELFF. The CDR3 bases are TGTGCCAGCAGTCCGTCGGGATTCCAAAACACCGGGGAGCTGTTTTTT.